One and the same sample provided the 8 T cell receptor beta chains below, sequenced in a study of T cell responses to AZD1222 COVID-19 vaccine. Some clones are missing from TCRdb's copy, which holds only in-frame ones; the method was immunoSEQ multiplex PCR. The sample holds approximately 130,000 clones, approximately 85% seen once. This specimen consisted of peripheral blood, obtained 28 days after the second dose of the MenACWY control vaccine. All receptors derive from an adult who received the MenACWY meningococcal vaccine as a control.

The chain uses TRBV19 and TRBJ2-7; 7 positions agree with TRBD2. The junction had 10 bases not matched to a gene; V was cut back by 6 bases and J by 11 bases. This CDR3 has 12 amino acids. Germline CDR1 and CDR2: LNHDA and SQIVND (reference sequence). As DNA, the CDR3 is TGTGCCAGTAGATCAGGACTAGGTCGGAAGTACTTC. Its protein is CASRSGLGRKYF.

The chain couples TRBV10-2 to TRBJ1-5; TRBD1 aligns across 7 bases. The CDR3 runs to 14 residues. V gave up 6 bases and J gave up 7 bases; unmatched junction bases: 9. From germline, CDR1 is WSHSY and CDR2 SAAADI. CDR3 residues: CASRARQGTQPQHF. In DNA, the CDR3 is TGCGCCAGCAGAGCGAGACAGGGAACCCAGCCCCAGCATTTT.

The chain joins TRBV6-5 to TRBJ1-2, with D perhaps TRBD1 (6 bases). The CDR3 covers 12 residues. The V gene's germline CDR1 is MNHEY and CDR2 SVGAGI. Here the CDR3 reads CAKGGSNYGYTF. The CDR3 nucleotides are TGTGCTAAGGGGGGTTCTAACTATGGCTACACCTTC.

The CDR3 nucleotides read TGTGCCAGCAGCTCTGCTGGGACAGCAGTATATGGCTACACCTTC. This encodes CASSSAGTAVYGYTF. This chain uses TRBV7-2 with TRBJ1-2; 7 bases fit TRBD1. The CDR3 sequence is 15 residues long. V was pared by 4 bases and J by 5 bases, with 10 bases of the junction left unmatched. The V gene's germline CDR1 is SGHTA and CDR2 FQGNSA. Combining the CDR3 with reference TRBV7-2 and TRBJ1-2 gives the whole variable domain GAGVSQSPSNKVTEKGKDVELRCDPISGHTALYWYRQSLGQGLEFLIYFQGNSAPDKSGLPSDRFSAERTGGSVSTLTIQRTQQEDSAVYLCASSSAGTAVYGYTFGSGTRLTVV.

The rearrangement uses TRBV3-1 (or the pseudogene TRBV3-2) and TRBJ2-2; D unclear. Trimming cost V 4 bases and J 0 bases, with 6 bases left between them. Germline V CDR1 and CDR2: LGHDT, YNNKEL (reference sequence). This CDR3 is built from 14 residues. The CDR3 protein is CASSPRTNTGELFF. The CDR3 nucleotides are TGTGCCAGCAGCCCGCGGACGAACACCGGGGAGCTGTTTTTT.

The chain couples TRBV7-9 to TRBJ1-5; 9 bases match TRBD1. Germline loops: CDR1 SEHNR, CDR2 FQNEAQ (reference sequence). The CDR3 totals 15 residues. V shed 5 bases and J 9 bases; nucleotides not matched to a gene: 11. The CDR3 nucleotides read TGTGCCAGCAGCCCTCGGACAGGGGCGGATGGGCCCCAGCATTTT. Residues: CASSPRTGADGPQHF.

The rearrangement uses TRBV15 and TRBJ2-7; D ambiguous. V lost 0 bases and J lost 7, with 10 bases in between. This CDR3 is 13 amino acids long. Germline values: CDR1 LNHNV, CDR2 YYDKDF (reference sequence). The chain's CDR3 is CATSRDYAGEQYV. The CDR3 DNA follows: TGTGCCACCAGCAGAGATTACGCTGGAGAGCAGTACGTC.

On this clone itself: In the same sample, other DNA sequences code for this CDR3. The genes are TRBV5-1 and TRBJ1-6; D is unclear. The CDR3 totals 13 residues. Germline CDR1 is SGHRS and CDR2 is YFSETQ. Deletions cut 2 bases from V and 7 bases from J, with 7 bases between. The CDR3 loop reads CASSFNENSPLHF. The CDR3 nucleotides read TGCGCCAGCAGCTTCAACGAGAATTCACCCCTCCACTTT.